This T cell receptor beta chain was observed in a study of post-analysis software for immune sequencing data. Study-wide results and caveats: Patients with multiple sclerosis recorded significantly lower normalized Chao1 diversity than controls, the study found. Patients had higher frequencies than controls of about five TRBV segments, including TRBV5-6, TRBV5-1 and TRBV20-1.

This clonotype was detected once. As yet, its antigen is unknown. Sequencing libraries made from TCR beta cDNA carried unique molecular identifiers. TCRdb passed the PCR reads through MiXCR, listing each CDR3 protein once. This table has 500,000 to 600,000 distinct CDR3 sequences, around 40% appearing once. The CDR3 length is 15 residues. With 5 bases removed from V and 5 bases from J, the gap between germline ends came to 18 bases. The germline V gene encodes CDR1 SGHRS and CDR2 YFSETQ. The V call is TRBV5-1, the J call TRBJ2-3; possibly TRBD1 for D (7 bases). The receptor's source is a girl under 18 with multiple sclerosis. The sample consisted of blood. The CDR3 DNA sequence: TGCGCCAGCAGACTTCTCTCGCAGGGGGGAGATACGCAGTATTTT. Amino acids: CASRLLSQGGDTQYF.